One sample yielded the 32 T cell receptor beta chains listed below, sequenced in a study of T cells in Graves' hyperthyroidism and ophthalmopathy. RNA transcripts gave rise to amplified TCR beta CDR3 regions. Primed by the HTBI set, a first-round RT-PCR was run on the TCR CDR3. One entry per CDR3 protein, called by TCRdb with MiXCR from the multiplex PCR reads. The sample records almost 250,000 distinct CDR3 sequences, about 24% being singletons. Sequencing was done on a sample of blood. All receptors derive from a woman aged 40 to 55 with Graves' ophthalmopathy.

J is TRBJ2-5 and V is TRBV6-5, with 7 bases aligning to TRBD1. Germline V gene data show CDR1 as MNHEY and CDR2 as SVGAGI. The CDR3 length is 14 residues. V trimming: 0 bases; J trimming: 3 bases; junction bases outside the gene matches: 1. In nucleotides, the CDR3 is TGTGCCAGCAGTTACTCCGGGACAGAAGAGACCCAGTACTTC. Translating it yields CASSYSGTEETQYF.

This clonotype was picked up many times. CDR3 amino acids: CASSPGTSGRVGAYEQYF. CDR3 nucleotide sequence: TGCGCCAGCAGCCCCGGGACTAGCGGGAGAGTGGGCGCCTACGAGCAGTACTTC. The chain carries TRBV4-1 and TRBJ2-7; 14 bases match TRBD2. CDR1 and CDR2 from the germline V gene are MGHRA and YSYEKL. The CDR3 has 18 amino acids. The junction had 10 bases not matched to a gene; V was cut back by 4 bases and J by 2 bases.

This clonotype was seen at least ten times. The chain carries TRBV27 and TRBJ2-7; 7 nucleotides match TRBD1. The CDR3 covers 15 residues. V gave up 5 bases and J gave up 2 bases; unmatched junction bases: 9. CDR1 MNHEY and CDR2 SMNVEV come from the germline V gene (reference sequence). CDR3 sequence (DNA): TGTGCCAGCAGTCCGAGGGACAGCCGCACCTACGAGCAGTACTTC. It yields the protein CASSPRDSRTYEQYF.

The chain combines TRBV7-8 with TRBJ2-7; 9 bases map to TRBD1. Germline CDR1 SGHVS, CDR2 FQNEAQ. V gave up 1 base and J gave up 1 base; unmatched junction bases: 11. CDR3 size: 18 residues. CDR3 loop: CASSLDWGGDRESYEQYF. CDR3 DNA sequence: TGTGCCAGCAGCTTAGATTGGGGGGGGGACAGGGAATCCTACGAGCAGTACTTC.

This chain connects TRBV6-2 or TRBV6-3 to TRBJ1-1; D is ambiguous. CDR1 and CDR2 (germline): MNHEY, SVGEGT. V dropped 0 bases and J dropped 7 bases, with 9 bases sitting between them. This CDR3 contains 13 residues. Here the CDR3 reads CASSYSAWVEAFF. Written as DNA, the CDR3 is TGTGCCAGCAGTTACTCGGCTTGGGTTGAAGCTTTCTTT.

This clonotype has at least ten counts. This chain connects TRBV7-9 to TRBJ2-5; TRBD2 matches at 8 bases. The trim removed 5 bases at V and 2 bases at J, leaving 4 bases unmatched. The CDR3 spans 14 residues. Germline V gene sequence: CDR1 SEHNR, CDR2 FQNEAQ (reference sequence). The CDR3: CASSLGGGQETQYF. Written as DNA, the CDR3 is TGTGCCAGCAGCCTCGGGGGGGGACAAGAGACCCAGTACTTC.

The chain carries TRBV7-8 and TRBJ2-5; D is possibly TRBD1 (8 bases). Germline loops: CDR1 SGHVS, CDR2 FQNEAQ. The CDR3 sequence is 16 residues long. The V end lost 0 bases, the J end lost 3 bases, and 14 bases lay between the germline ends. The CDR3: CASSLAEQGGEETQYF. CDR3 sequence (DNA): TGTGCCAGCAGCTTAGCGGAACAGGGGGGGGAAGAGACCCAGTACTTC.

This clonotype was recorded many times. This rearrangement joins TRBV6-1 to TRBJ2-2; the D gene is possibly TRBD1 (6 bases). This CDR3 has 16 residues. Per germline, CDR1 MNHNS and CDR2 SASEGT. V was pared by 6 bases and J by 1 base, with 15 bases between. The CDR3 sequence: CASSIPTGLNTGELFF. DNA of the CDR3: TGTGCCAGCAGCATCCCGACAGGCCTGAACACCGGGGAGCTGTTTTTT.

This chain joins TRBV6-2 or TRBV6-3 and TRBJ2-5; 14 bases are a match to TRBD2. In germline, CDR1 is MNHEY, CDR2 SVGEGT. V lost 5 bases, J lost 4 bases, and 6 bases stayed unmatched. This CDR3 has 16 amino acids. The CDR3 protein is CASSQRTSGGRETQYF. The CDR3 DNA is TGTGCCAGCAGTCAAAGGACTAGCGGGGGGAGAGAGACCCAGTACTTC.

V is TRBV6-1 and J is TRBJ1-5; D gene ambiguous. Germline V gene data show CDR1 as MNHNS and CDR2 as SASEGT. Deletions cut 2 bases from V and 0 bases from J, with 8 bases between. The length of the CDR3 is 15 residues. Here the CDR3 reads CASSESNSSNQPQHF. CDR3 in DNA: TGTGCCAGCAGTGAATCCAATTCTAGCAATCAGCCCCAGCATTTT.

This clonotype has a count of ten or more. The genes are TRBV3-1 and TRBJ2-5; 7 positions match TRBD2. CDR1 LGHDT and CDR2 YNNKEL come from the germline V gene (reference sequence). J lost 1 base, V lost 4 bases, and 6 bases had no gene match. The CDR3 covers 15 residues. The CDR3 DNA reads TGTGCCAGCAGCCTTAGAGGGACTACCCAAGAGACCCAGTACTTC. As protein: CASSLRGTTQETQYF.

The V gene is TRBV6-1, the J gene TRBJ1-2; possibly TRBD1 for D (6 bases). The germline V and J ends were trimmed by 2 bases and 1 base, with 11 bases remaining between them. The CDR3 spans 15 residues. CDR1 and CDR2 from the germline V gene are MNHNS and SASEGT. The CDR3 sequence is CASSERDTFNYGYTF. As DNA, the CDR3 is TGTGCCAGCAGTGAACGGGACACCTTTAACTATGGCTACACCTTC.

The gene calls are TRBV6-1 and TRBJ1-5; D is possibly TRBD1 (6 bases). This CDR3 contains 15 residues. The V gene's germline CDR1 is MNHNS and CDR2 SASEGT. Trimming shortened V by 3 bases and J by 6 bases, and 15 bases separated the two germline ends. As DNA, the CDR3 is TGTGCCAGCAGTGAGGGTTTACAGGGACTTCAGCCCCAGCATTTT. It encodes CASSEGLQGLQPQHF.

The chain uses TRBV6-1 and TRBJ2-5; TRBD1 matches at 12 bases. This CDR3 has 16 amino acids. V was pared by 6 bases and J by 1 base, with 6 bases of the junction left unmatched. The V gene's germline CDR1 is MNHNS and CDR2 SASEGT. The CDR3 DNA follows: TGTGCCAGCAGAATGGGACAGGGGGCGCCCCAAGAGACCCAGTACTTC. The encoded protein is CASRMGQGAPQETQYF.

This clonotype was seen at least ten times. The genes are TRBV4-1 and TRBJ2-7; D possibly corresponds to TRBD2 (6 bases). The CDR3 is 14 residues long. Looked up from germline, CDR1 is MGHRA and CDR2 is YSYEKL. The ends were cut back, 3 bases at V and 1 base at J, with 10 bases in the middle. In nucleotides, the CDR3 is TGCGCCAGCAGCCACATTGGAGGGTCCTACGAGCAGTACTTC. Encoded protein: CASSHIGGSYEQYF.

This clonotype has ten or more counts. The chain joins TRBV11-2 to TRBJ2-7; 14 nucleotides align to TRBD2. Germline V gene data show CDR1 as SGHAT and CDR2 as FQNNGV. CDR3 length: 17 amino acids. Unmatched junction bases numbered 13, after V lost 5 bases and J lost 7 bases. The CDR3 protein is CASSPTGLAGGTMEQYF. CDR3 coding DNA: TGTGCCAGCAGCCCGACCGGACTAGCGGGGGGTACGATGGAGCAGTACTTC.

This clonotype has a count of ten or more. V and J are TRBV20-1 and TRBJ2-7; D gene unclear. V lost 5 bases to trimming and J lost 1 base, with 15 bases between them. Germline loops: CDR1 DFQATT, CDR2 SNEGSKA (reference sequence). CDR3 length: 14 amino acids. CDR3 bases: TGCAGTGCTTTGGACCTTATGGGTTCCTACGAGCAGTACTTC. Translated: CSALDLMGSYEQYF.

Many counts were recorded for this clonotype. The chain uses TRBV6-5 and TRBJ2-1; 7 bases match TRBD2. V was clipped by 0 bases and J by 9 bases; unmatched bases: 5. This CDR3 comprises 14 residues. Looked up from germline, CDR1 is MNHEY and CDR2 is SVGAGI. Here the CDR3 DNA reads TGTGCCAGCAGTTACTCAGGGAGGGGAGGTGAGCAGTTCTTC. This encodes CASSYSGRGGEQFF.

The sample holds many counts of this clonotype. The chain has TRBV28 and TRBJ2-7, with TRBD2 identical over 13 bases. The germline CDR1 and CDR2 sequences are MDHEN and SYDVKM. The J segment lost 2 bases and the V segment lost 2 bases, leaving 15 bases of the junction unmatched. CDR3 length equals 20 residues. As DNA, the CDR3 is TGTGCCAGCAGTTTACGACTAGCGGGAGGCTCCCTCGGTAACGCCTACGAGCAGTACTTC. Translating gives CASSLRLAGGSLGNAYEQYF.

This clonotype was counted ten times or more. With a much larger clone just one base away, this may be a read error. Since no conserved phenylalanine or tryptophan closes the CDR3, a read error is the likely cause. The chain couples TRBV20-1 to TRBJ2-5; the match to TRBD2 covers 7 bases. J gave up 5 bases and V 0 bases, and 6 bases lay outside the gene matches. The V gene's germline CDR1 is DFQATT and CDR2 SNEGSKA (reference sequence). The CDR3 totals 14 residues. The CDR3: CSARDGGGSETQYL. CDR3 nucleotide sequence: TGCAGTGCTAGAGATGGGGGGGGTAGCGAGACCCAGTACCTC.

This clonotype was recorded many times. This chain links TRBV27 with TRBJ2-7; 9 nucleotides align to TRBD2. The CDR3 extends over 16 amino acids. Germline trimming cut 6 bases from V and 1 base from J; bases unmatched to any gene: 10. Germline values: CDR1 MNHEY, CDR2 SMNVEV (reference sequence). DNA for the CDR3: TGTGCCAGCAGCCGAGATAGCGGGAGTCTGTCCTACGAGCAGTACTTC. It encodes CASSRDSGSLSYEQYF.

The V call is TRBV6-5, the J call TRBJ2-5; 7 nucleotides agree with TRBD2. J was trimmed by 5 bases and V by 0 bases; bases with no gene match: 6. The CDR3 contains 15 residues. Germline lookup yields CDR1 MNHEY and CDR2 SVGAGI. CDR3 in amino acids: CASSYSRLAEETQYF. The CDR3 DNA reads as TGTGCCAGCAGTTACTCGAGGCTAGCGGAGGAGACCCAGTACTTC.

The chain joins TRBV6-1 to TRBJ1-2; no clear D. The CDR3 covers 12 residues. CDR1 and CDR2 from the germline V gene are MNHNS and SASEGT. With 5 bases removed from V and 9 bases from J, the gap between germline ends came to 13 bases. CDR3: CASSPSGPSYTF. As DNA, the CDR3 is TGTGCCAGCAGTCCTTCGGGCCCGAGCTACACCTTC.

This chain joins TRBV12-3 or TRBV12-4 and TRBJ2-5; a possible D gene is TRBD1 (5 bases). The CDR3 consists of 15 residues. The V end lost 2 bases, the J end lost 5 bases, and 15 bases lay between the germline ends. The CDR3, as DNA: TGTGCCAGCAGTTTACCGGGCCAGGGTTTGGAGACCCAGTACTTC. Its translation is CASSLPGQGLETQYF.

The chain is built from TRBV6-5 and TRBJ1-2; 7 bases are a match to TRBD1. The CDR3 extends over 14 amino acids. Germline V gene sequence: CDR1 MNHEY, CDR2 SVGAGI. V was clipped by 2 bases and J by 7 bases; unmatched bases: 7. CDR3 DNA sequence: TGTGCCAGCAGTTACCGGGGACAGCAAATTGGCTACACCTTC. Its protein is CASSYRGQQIGYTF.

This clonotype was recorded at least ten times. V gene TRBV29-1 combines with J gene TRBJ1-3; D remains unclear. The CDR3 length is 13 residues. Germline V gene sequence: CDR1 SQVTM, CDR2 ANQGSEA. V lost 2 bases and J 4 bases, leaving 9 bases between the germline ends. This CDR3 reads CSVELGSGNTIYF. For the CDR3, the DNA is TGCAGCGTTGAACTGGGCTCGGGAAACACCATATATTTT.

This clonotype was counted many times. This rearrangement joins TRBV18 to TRBJ1-2, with D unclear. The V gene's germline CDR1 is KGHSH and CDR2 LQKENI. Trimming removed 2 bases from V and 2 bases from J, with 6 bases in between. CDR3 length: 13 amino acids. The CDR3 DNA is TGTGCCAGCTCACCAGACTCAAACTATGGCTACACCTTC. Translation: CASSPDSNYGYTF.

This clonotype was recorded many times. The rearrangement links TRBV18 to TRBJ2-7, with 7 bases that match TRBD1. With 4 bases clipped from V and 5 bases from J, the junction kept 5 bases outside the gene matches. The V gene's germline CDR1 is KGHSH and CDR2 LQKENI. CDR3 length: 13 residues. The CDR3 spells CASSQGAQDEQYF. CDR3 nucleotide sequence: TGTGCCAGCTCACAGGGGGCACAGGACGAGCAGTACTTC.

This clonotype was counted many times. The chain uses TRBV7-2 and TRBJ2-5, with 11 bases that match TRBD2. Germline CDR1 reads SGHTA; CDR2 reads FQGNSA. The CDR3 sequence is 14 residues long. V was pared by 6 bases and J by 4 bases, with 4 bases of the junction left unmatched. The CDR3 nucleotides read TGTGCCAGCAGACCCGGACTAGCGGGAGAGACCCAGTACTTC. It specifies CASRPGLAGETQYF.

The sample holds many counts of this clonotype. One end of the junction fails to match germline, which may point to a read error. The V call is TRBV3-1, the J call TRBJ2-7; 10 nucleotides match TRBD1. This CDR3 region has 15 residues. CDR1 is LGHDT, CDR2 YNNKEL, per germline (reference sequence). CDR3 sequence (DNA): TGTGCCAGCACCCAAAGACAGGGGGCGAGCTACGAGCAGTACTTC. As protein: CASTQRQGASYEQYF.

The table lists this clonotype with many counts. The chain employs TRBV4-1 and TRBJ1-5, with a possible D match to TRBD1 (5 bases). The V gene lost 4 bases and the J gene lost 7 bases, with 14 bases spanning the gap. CDR3 length: 14 residues. The germline V gene has CDR1 MGHRA and CDR2 YSYEKL. As DNA, the CDR3 is TGCGCCAGCAGCCTCGGGGGGGAGCCGCAGCCCCAGCATTTT. Translated, it gives CASSLGGEPQPQHF.

The chain is built from TRBV12-3 or TRBV12-4 and TRBJ1-1, with 7 bases identical to TRBD1. V dropped 1 base and J dropped 0; count of bases not matched to a gene: 5. The CDR3 is 16 residues long. The chain's CDR3 is CASSLGRDSLNTEAFF. CDR3 coding DNA: TGTGCCAGCAGTTTAGGCCGGGACAGCCTGAACACTGAAGCTTTCTTT.